Below are 24 T cell receptor beta chains sequenced from a single sample in a study of T cell responses to AZD1222 COVID-19 vaccine. Profiled with immunoSEQ multiplex PCR; TCRdb holds only in-frame clones, not every one. The sample carries approximately 150,000 clones, roughly nine tenths recorded once. The specimen comprised peripheral blood, sampled on day 0 of AZD1222 vaccination. Receptor source: an adult in good health.

J is TRBJ1-4 and V is TRBV5-1; D is ambiguous. There are 14 residues in the CDR3. The V end was cut by 4 bases, the J end by 0 bases, with 7 bases between. CDR1 and CDR2 from the germline V gene are SGHRS and YFSETQ. The CDR3 protein is CASSGGATNEKLFF. The CDR3 DNA reads as TGCGCCAGCAGCGGAGGTGCAACTAATGAAAAACTGTTTTTT. The entire variable domain, with the rest obtained from reference TRBV5-1 and TRBJ1-4, is as follows: KAGVTQTPRYLIKTRGQQVTLSCSPISGHRSVSWYQQTPGQGLQFLFEYFSETQRNKGNFPGRFSGRQFSNSRSEMNVSTLELGDSALYLCASSGGATNEKLFFGSGTQLSVL.

This clone appeared once. Here the CDR3 reads CATSVPDRAFDDEQYF. The CDR3 coding sequence is TGTGCCACCAGTGTTCCCGACAGGGCGTTCGACGACGAGCAGTACTTC. This sequence joins TRBV24-1 and TRBJ2-7, with 7 bases identical to TRBD1. This CDR3 has 16 amino acids. Looked up from germline, CDR1 is KGHDR and CDR2 is SFDVKD. V dropped 5 bases and J dropped 5; count of bases not matched to a gene: 14.

This rearrangement joins TRBV30 to TRBJ2-4; D is perhaps TRBD2 (6 bases). In germline, CDR1 is GTSNPN, CDR2 SVGIG (reference sequence). The CDR3 sequence is 14 residues long. The V end was cut by 7 bases, the J end by 0 bases, with 13 bases between. DNA for the CDR3: TGTGCCTCCAATTGGGGACTAGCCAAAAACATTCAGTACTTC. It yields the protein CASNWGLAKNIQYF.

V usage is TRBV2 and J usage is TRBJ1-6, with D possibly being TRBD1 (5 bases). The germline CDR1 and CDR2 sequences are SNHLY and FYNNEI. CDR3 length: 14 residues. Trimming shortened V by 5 bases and J by 7 bases, and 12 bases separated the two germline ends. The CDR3 loop is CASSPRRGNSPLHF. The CDR3 nucleotides read TGTGCCAGCAGTCCGAGGCGGGGGAATTCACCCCTCCACTTT.

The V and J genes are TRBV9 and TRBJ1-4; possible D gene TRBD1, 6 bases. The V gene's germline CDR1 is SGDLS and CDR2 YYNGEE. The CDR3 spans 20 residues. Deletions cut 0 bases from V and 2 bases from J, with 23 bases between. The CDR3 spells CASSVGNSGTARGTNEKLFF. CDR3 DNA: TGTGCCAGCAGCGTAGGGAACTCCGGAACAGCTAGGGGGACTAATGAAAAACTGTTTTTT.

This chain uses TRBV14 with TRBJ2-7; no firm D call. CDR3 length equals 13 residues. Trimming pared 4 bases from V and 0 bases from J, leaving 7 bases between. Germline CDR1 SGHDN, CDR2 FVKESK. As DNA, the CDR3 is TGTGCCAGCAGCCGGCCAAACTCCTACGAGCAGTACTTC. This sequence encodes CASSRPNSYEQYF.

The V and J genes are TRBV7-2 and TRBJ2-7; the match to TRBD2 covers 14 bases. This CDR3 is built from 18 residues. V shed 5 bases and J 5 bases; nucleotides not matched to a gene: 14. The germline V gene encodes CDR1 SGHTA and CDR2 FQGNSA. The CDR3 loop is CASSLKPMTSGRAHEQYF. As DNA, the CDR3 is TGTGCCAGCAGCCTCAAACCAATGACTAGCGGGAGGGCCCACGAGCAGTACTTC. The full variable domain, its missing parts supplied by reference TRBV7-2 and TRBJ2-7, is GAGVSQSPSNKVTEKGKDVELRCDPISGHTALYWYRQSLGQGLEFLIYFQGNSAPDKSGLPSDRFSAERTGGSVSTLTIQRTQQEDSAVYLCASSLKPMTSGRAHEQYFGPGTRLTVT.

The V gene is TRBV18, the J gene TRBJ2-2, with D perhaps assigned TRBD1 or TRBD2 (5 bases each). V was cut by 11 bases and J by 3 bases, with 10 bases left in between. CDR3 length: 12 amino acids. The germline gives CDR1 KGHSH, CDR2 LQKENI. The CDR3: CAGRGDTGELFF. CDR3 nucleotides: TGTGCCGGAAGAGGGGACACCGGGGAGCTGTTTTTT. The full variable domain, completed using reference TRBV18 and TRBJ2-2, is NAGVMQNPRHLVRRRGQEARLRCSPMKGHSHVYWYRQLPEEGLKFMVYLQKENIIDESGMPKERFSAEFPKEGPSILRIQQVVRGDSAAYFCAGRGDTGELFFGEGSRLTVL.

The chain has TRBV5-1 and TRBJ1-5; D remains unclear. Germline V gene lookup returns CDR1 SGHRS and CDR2 YFSETQ. V was clipped by 4 bases and J by 0 bases, with 11 bases between them. CDR3 size: 15 residues. The CDR3 DNA follows: TGCGCCAGCAGCCAGGACGGAAATAGCAATCAGCCCCAGCATTTT. Its translation: CASSQDGNSNQPQHF.

The chain uses TRBV14 and TRBJ1-5; D is possibly TRBD1 (5 bases). Trimming shortened V by 1 base and J by 10 bases, and 14 bases separated the two germline ends. The CDR3 has 14 amino acids. CDR1 is SGHDN, CDR2 FVKESK, per germline. The CDR3 DNA is TGTGCCAGCAGCCAAGGGGGCCCGGGCCACCCCCAGCATTTT. It is translated as CASSQGGPGHPQHF.

J is TRBJ2-3 and V is TRBV7-2, with a tentative D call TRBD1 (7 bases). Germline CDR1 and CDR2: SGHTA and FQGNSA. The CDR3 contains 15 residues. V shed 1 base and J shed 7 bases, with 15 bases lying between them. CDR3 sequence: CASSLVRAGGNTQYF. The CDR3 region has the DNA TGTGCCAGCAGCTTAGTAAGGGCAGGGGGGAATACGCAGTATTTT.

This chain joins TRBV19 and TRBJ1-3; D is uncertain. The germline V gene has CDR1 LNHDA and CDR2 SQIVND (reference sequence). The CDR3 is 12 amino acids. Between the trimmed V and J ends, which lost 9 bases and 2 bases, there was a span of 8 bases. CDR3 DNA sequence: TGTGCCAGCAGTGGAACTGGAAACACCATATATTTT. Encoded protein: CASSGTGNTIYF. Based on the CDR3 plus reference TRBV19 and TRBJ1-3, the full variable domain is DGGITQSPKYLFRKEGQNVTLSCEQNLNHDAMYWYRQDPGQGLRLIYYSQIVNDFQKGDIAEGYSVSREKKESFPLTVTSAQKNPTAFYLCASSGTGNTIYFGEGSWLTVV.

This chain uses TRBV3-1 (or the pseudogene TRBV3-2) with TRBJ2-2; either TRBD1 or TRBD2 may supply D (5 bases each). The CDR3 length is 13 residues. V gave up 2 bases and J gave up 6 bases, with 7 bases separating them. Germline CDR1 and CDR2: LGHDT and YNNKEL (reference sequence). CDR3 DNA sequence: TGTGCCAGCAGCCAAAGGGACCCCGGGGAGCTGTTTTTT. Translation gives CASSQRDPGELFF.

This chain joins TRBV18 and TRBJ1-2; 9 bases align to TRBD1. The CDR3 loop spans 15 amino acids. The V gene end was trimmed by 4 bases and the J gene end by 3 bases; junction bases not matched to a gene: 6. From germline, CDR1 is KGHSH and CDR2 LQKENI. The CDR3 spells CASSRTGVDYYGYTF. The CDR3 DNA reads as TGTGCCAGCTCACGGACAGGGGTGGACTACTATGGCTACACCTTC.

The chain links TRBV25-1 to TRBJ1-2; 7 positions agree with TRBD1. The CDR3 has 12 residues. Unmatched junction bases numbered 3, after V lost 4 bases and J lost 7 bases. CDR1 is MGHDK, CDR2 SYGVNS, per germline. CDR3 DNA sequence: TGTGCCAGCAGTGCCGGGACAGCTGGCTACACCTTC. Translation: CASSAGTAGYTF.

V is TRBV18 and J is TRBJ1-5, with TRBD1 as a possible D gene (6 bases). V lost 0 bases to trimming and J lost 2 bases, with 8 bases between them. Germline-derived CDR1 and CDR2 are KGHSH and LQKENI. The CDR3 totals 15 residues. CDR3 sequence reads: CASSPPSGGNQPQHF. Written as DNA, the CDR3 is TGTGCCAGCTCACCACCGTCAGGGGGCAATCAGCCCCAGCATTTT.

This clone was picked up a small number of times. This chain uses TRBV7-2 with TRBJ1-3; no reliable D call. The V end was cut by 4 bases, the J end by 1 base, with 8 bases between. Germline CDR1 and CDR2: SGHTA and FQGNSA. The CDR3 runs to 14 residues. The DNA of the CDR3 is TGTGCCAGCAGCTACGGGGTTTCTGGAAACACCATATATTTT. Its protein is CASSYGVSGNTIYF.

The rearrangement uses TRBV4-1 and TRBJ1-2, with D possibly being TRBD1 (5 bases). The germline V and J ends were trimmed by 2 bases and 3 bases, with 19 bases remaining between them. The length of the CDR3 is 17 residues. Germline values: CDR1 MGHRA, CDR2 YSYEKL. CDR3: CASSQPLGTRADYGYTF. The CDR3 DNA follows: TGCGCCAGCAGCCAACCTCTGGGGACCAGGGCTGACTATGGCTACACCTTC.

The chain uses TRBV6-5 and TRBJ1-2; no firm D call. The germline gives CDR1 MNHEY, CDR2 SVGAGI. Trimming removed 6 bases at V and 6 bases at J, with 20 bases between. The CDR3 spans 15 residues. CDR3 sequence (DNA): TGTGCCAGCAGGTTTCGTGGCCCTAAGGAAAATGGCTACACCTTC. Its translation is CASRFRGPKENGYTF.

The V call is TRBV19, the J call TRBJ1-2; D is possibly TRBD1 (5 bases). The V gene lost 5 bases and the J gene lost 1 base, with 20 bases spanning the gap. The CDR3 runs to 17 residues. Germline loops: CDR1 LNHDA, CDR2 SQIVND (reference sequence). The CDR3 is CASSSGTHSLLNYGYTF. The DNA for the CDR3 is TGTGCCAGTAGTTCCGGGACCCACTCCTTACTTAACTATGGCTACACCTTC.

This clone was observed once. The rearrangement uses TRBV11-3 and TRBJ2-1, with 10 nucleotides matching TRBD2. The CDR3 is 16 amino acids. Germline CDR1 is SGHNT and CDR2 is YENEEA. The trim removed 3 bases at V and 5 bases at J, leaving 7 bases unmatched. This CDR3 reads CASSFVSGRLDNEQFF. The CDR3 bases are TGTGCCAGCAGCTTCGTTAGCGGGAGGCTCGACAATGAGCAGTTCTTC.

This chain links TRBV28 with TRBJ2-1; 8 bases align to TRBD1. Germline loops: CDR1 MDHEN, CDR2 SYDVKM. The CDR3 extends over 15 amino acids. The V gene end was trimmed by 6 bases and the J gene end by 0 bases; junction bases not matched to a gene: 4. The CDR3 loop reads CASRQTGGSYNEQFF. CDR3 coding DNA: TGTGCCAGCAGACAAACAGGGGGCTCCTACAATGAGCAGTTCTTC.

The J gene is TRBJ1-2, the V gene TRBV27, with D possibly matching TRBD1 (5 bases). CDR3 size: 15 residues. V was pared by 5 bases and J by 6 bases, with 19 bases between. The germline V gene encodes CDR1 MNHEY and CDR2 SMNVEV (reference sequence). The CDR3 protein is CASSPRPRGMDGYTF. The CDR3 DNA follows: TGTGCCAGCAGTCCCCGCCCGAGGGGCATGGATGGCTACACCTTC.

The chain carries TRBV19 and TRBJ2-6; D is unclear. The CDR3 extends over 15 amino acids. Per germline, CDR1 LNHDA and CDR2 SQIVND (reference sequence). V gave up 5 bases and J gave up 0 bases, with 8 bases separating them. The CDR3 region has the DNA TGTGCCAGTAGTCCCCGGACCTCTGGGGCCAACGTCCTGACTTTC. This encodes CASSPRTSGANVLTF.